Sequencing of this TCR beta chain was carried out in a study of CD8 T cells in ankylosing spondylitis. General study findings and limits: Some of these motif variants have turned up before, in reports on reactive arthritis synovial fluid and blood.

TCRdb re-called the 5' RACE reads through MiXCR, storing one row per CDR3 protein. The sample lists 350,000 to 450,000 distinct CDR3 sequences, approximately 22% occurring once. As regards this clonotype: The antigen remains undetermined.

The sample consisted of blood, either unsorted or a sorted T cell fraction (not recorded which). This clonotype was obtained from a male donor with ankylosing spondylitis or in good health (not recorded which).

The CDR3 bases are TGTGCCAGCAGCCAAGAAGAGGAGCTGTCCTACGAGCAGTACTTC. As protein: CASSQEEELSYEQYF. This chain joins TRBV3-1 and TRBJ2-7, with no clear D. Germline V gene data show CDR1 as LGHDT and CDR2 as YNNKEL (reference sequence). Trimming left V 0 bases short and J 1 base short, with 10 bases between. This CDR3 region has 15 residues.